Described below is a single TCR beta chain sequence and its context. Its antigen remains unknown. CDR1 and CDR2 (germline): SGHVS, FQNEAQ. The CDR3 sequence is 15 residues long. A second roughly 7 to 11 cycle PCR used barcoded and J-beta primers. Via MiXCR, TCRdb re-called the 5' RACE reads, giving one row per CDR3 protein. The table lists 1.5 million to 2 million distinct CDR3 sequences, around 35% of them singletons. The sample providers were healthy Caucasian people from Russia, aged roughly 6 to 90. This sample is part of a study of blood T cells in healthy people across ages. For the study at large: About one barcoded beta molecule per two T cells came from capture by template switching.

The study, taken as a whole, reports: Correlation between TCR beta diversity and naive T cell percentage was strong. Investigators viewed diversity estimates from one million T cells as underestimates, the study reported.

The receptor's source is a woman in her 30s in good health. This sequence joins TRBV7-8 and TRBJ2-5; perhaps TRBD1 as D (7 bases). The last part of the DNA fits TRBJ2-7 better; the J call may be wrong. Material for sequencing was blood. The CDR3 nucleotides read TGTGCCAGCAGCTTCCGGCGGGACAGCTTCTACGAGCAGTACTTC. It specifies CASSFRRDSFYEQYF.